Presented here are 18 T cell receptor beta chains from one specimen sequenced in a study of blood T cell repertoires in COVID-19. Method: immunoSEQ multiplex PCR; TCRdb's copy keeps in-frame clones and lacks some. Among under 30,000 clones listed, around 83% were seen once. The sample consisted of peripheral blood. These TCRs come from a human donor in a cohort sampled during active COVID-19.

The CDR3 DNA follows: TGTGCCCGGGCGGGTCCGGCCAGCACAGATACGCAGTATTTT. Its protein product is CARAGPASTDTQYF. This chain links TRBV30 with TRBJ2-3; maybe TRBD2 (5 bases). The CDR3 spans 14 residues. CDR1 GTSNPN and CDR2 SVGIG come from the germline V gene (reference sequence). Trimming left V 8 bases short and J 0 bases short, with 15 bases between.

This chain joins TRBV7-9 and TRBJ2-7, with a possible D match to TRBD1 (6 bases). Germline V gives CDR1 SEHNR, CDR2 FQNEAQ (reference sequence). The V end lost 5 bases, the J end lost 3 bases, and 20 bases lay between the germline ends. This CDR3 has 16 amino acids. CDR3: CASSPSPDSLVYEQYF. In nucleotides, the CDR3 is TGTGCCAGCAGCCCATCCCCGGACAGTTTAGTCTACGAGCAGTACTTC.

The chain employs TRBV5-5 and TRBJ1-2; 7 bases agree with TRBD1. CDR3 length: 12 residues. Per germline, CDR1 SGHKS and CDR2 YYEKEE (reference sequence). J gave up 6 bases and V 3 bases, and 2 bases lay outside the gene matches. Here the CDR3 DNA reads TGTGCCAGCAGCTCAGACAGGGATGGCTACACCTTC. Its translation: CASSSDRDGYTF.

The chain couples TRBV6-5 to TRBJ2-4; possibly TRBD2 for D (6 bases). Germline CDR1 is MNHEY and CDR2 is SVGAGI. The V and J ends lost 6 bases and 4 bases respectively, with 13 bases between them. The CDR3 length is 14 residues. The CDR3 here is CASSMAGLKNIQYF. The CDR3 DNA sequence: TGTGCCAGCAGCATGGCGGGACTGAAAAACATTCAGTACTTC.

This chain links TRBV7-8 with TRBJ2-1; D is perhaps TRBD2 (7 bases). Deletions cut 4 bases from V and 7 bases from J, with 20 bases between. Germline CDR1 is SGHVS and CDR2 is FQNEAQ. This CDR3 is 16 amino acids long. The CDR3 protein is CASSSWGGGAQNEQFF. The CDR3 region has the DNA TGTGCCAGCAGCTCCTGGGGAGGGGGGGCACAGAATGAGCAGTTCTTC.

The chain recombines TRBV6-5 with TRBJ1-1; tentatively, D is TRBD1 (6 bases). Trimming removed 8 bases from V and 0 bases from J, with 13 bases in between. Germline V gives CDR1 MNHEY, CDR2 SVGAGI. This CDR3 spans 14 amino acids. The CDR3 region has the DNA TGTGCCAGCCAGGGGCCGGGGATGAACACTGAAGCTTTCTTT. It encodes CASQGPGMNTEAFF.

This clone was recorded once. The chain uses TRBV2 and TRBJ2-1, with TRBD2 matching over 14 bases. CDR3 length equals 16 residues. J lost 2 bases, V lost 8 bases, and 5 bases had no gene match. Germline V CDR1 and CDR2: SNHLY, FYNNEI. The CDR3 nucleotides read TGTGCCAGCGAGGGGACTAGCGGGGGTCCCTACAATGAGCAGTTCTTC. Encoded protein: CASEGTSGGPYNEQFF.

The chain carries TRBV7-3 and TRBJ2-1; a possible D gene is TRBD2 (6 bases). The V gene's germline CDR1 is SGHTA and CDR2 FQGTGA. The CDR3 contains 16 residues. The V end was cut by 4 bases, the J end by 3 bases, with 16 bases between. CDR3: CASSWDPDGGYNEQFF. CDR3 coding DNA: TGTGCCAGCAGCTGGGACCCGGACGGGGGCTACAATGAGCAGTTCTTC.

The chain employs TRBV7-6 and TRBJ2-5; 7 nucleotides line up with TRBD1. Germline V gene lookup returns CDR1 SGHVS and CDR2 FNYEAQ. This CDR3 region has 15 residues. J was trimmed by 2 bases and V by 4 bases; bases with no gene match: 7. CDR3 in DNA: TGTGCCAGCAGCTCGGCGTGGGGACAGCAAGAGACCCAGTACTTC. Its protein product is CASSSAWGQQETQYF.

This chain uses TRBV3-1 (or the pseudogene TRBV3-2) with TRBJ1-1; TRBD1 is a possible D gene (5 bases). Germline V gene sequence: CDR1 LGHDT, CDR2 YNNKEL (reference sequence). V was cut by 4 bases and J by 0 bases, with 9 bases left in between. The CDR3 totals 14 residues. In DNA, the CDR3 is TGTGCCAGCAGCCTTGGGGGGATGAACACTGAAGCTTTCTTT. This translates into CASSLGGMNTEAFF.

The rearrangement links TRBV11-3 to TRBJ2-3; the match to TRBD2 covers 10 bases. The CDR3 has 17 residues. Germline V gives CDR1 SGHNT, CDR2 YENEEA. J was trimmed by 4 bases and V by 0 bases; bases with no gene match: 7. This chain's CDR3 is CASSLDPSGRFPDTQYF. For the CDR3, the DNA is TGTGCCAGCAGCTTAGATCCTAGCGGGAGATTTCCAGATACGCAGTATTTT. The variable domain in full, completed from reference TRBV11-3 and TRBJ2-3, reads EAGVVQSPRYKIIEKKQPVAFWCNPISGHNTLYWYLQNLGQGPELLIRYENEEAVDDSQLPKDRFSAERLKGVDSTLKIQPAELGDSAVYLCASSLDPSGRFPDTQYFGPGTRLTVL.

The V call is TRBV4-3, the J call TRBJ2-7; 7 bases are shared with TRBD2. Germline CDR1 LGHNA, CDR2 YSLEER. V dropped 2 bases and J dropped 3; count of bases not matched to a gene: 7. This CDR3 region has 15 residues. This CDR3 is CASSQSAGADYEQYF. The CDR3 DNA reads TGCGCCAGCAGCCAATCGGCGGGAGCCGACTACGAGCAGTACTTC.

J is TRBJ2-3 and V is TRBV29-1, with TRBD1 as a possible D gene (7 bases). The germline V gene encodes CDR1 SQVTM and CDR2 ANQGSEA. CDR3 length equals 17 residues. Trimming took 3 bases from V and 4 from J, leaving 23 bases between them. CDR3 nucleotide sequence: TGCAGCGTTGAGGGGGCGCAGGGGGGTTATATGCCAGATACGCAGTATTTT. This encodes CSVEGAQGGYMPDTQYF.

V gene TRBV4-3 combines with J gene TRBJ2-7; 13 nucleotides align to TRBD2. The CDR3 sequence is 17 residues long. Trimming took 4 bases from V and 2 from J; bases not matched to a gene: 8. Germline values: CDR1 LGHNA, CDR2 YSLEER. This CDR3 reads CASSRNPGLAGAYEQYF. As DNA, the CDR3 is TGCGCCAGCAGCCGCAATCCCGGACTAGCGGGGGCCTACGAGCAGTACTTC.

The chain combines TRBV19 with TRBJ1-5, with 9 bases identical to TRBD1. Germline V lookup: CDR1 LNHDA, CDR2 SQIVND (reference sequence). J lost 9 bases, V lost 8 bases, and 14 bases had no gene match. The CDR3 covers 15 residues. The chain's CDR3 is CASPGQGFLPRPQHF. CDR3 DNA sequence: TGTGCCAGTCCGGGACAGGGATTTTTACCGCGGCCCCAGCATTTT.

V usage is TRBV5-1 and J usage is TRBJ2-1; D unclear. The CDR3 extends over 14 amino acids. The V end was cut by 1 base, the J end by 5 bases, with 10 bases between. The V gene's germline CDR1 is SGHRS and CDR2 YFSETQ. Written as DNA, the CDR3 is TGCGCCAGCAGCTTGCTCCCTACCAACAATGAGCAGTTCTTC. Its protein product is CASSLLPTNNEQFF.

The J gene is TRBJ2-7, the V gene TRBV4-2, with TRBD1 identical over 9 bases. Germline CDR1 is LGHNA and CDR2 is YNFKEQ. The trim removed 1 base at V and 0 bases at J, leaving 4 bases unmatched. The CDR3 consists of 16 residues. For the CDR3, the DNA is TGTGCCAGCAGCCAAGCACAGGGGGCAGGCTCCTACGAGCAGTACTTC. It translates to CASSQAQGAGSYEQYF.

By its share, this clone is medium-sized. The CDR3 region has the DNA TGTGCCAGCACAGAGGATCCTCCCGATTCACCCCTCCACTTT. It is translated as CASTEDPPDSPLHF. The chain links TRBV6-5 to TRBJ1-6; no reliable D call. Trimming stripped 7 bases from V and 8 bases from J, with 15 bases between. The CDR3 loop spans 14 amino acids. Germline V lookup: CDR1 MNHEY, CDR2 SVGAGI.